This TCR beta chain was profiled in a study of T cells in Graves' hyperthyroidism and ophthalmopathy. Study-wide background: Before treatment of any kind, peripheral blood was taken at initial diagnosis.

Points from the study as a whole: In blood, most of the thyroid clonotypes expanded above 0.001 were also present. The model forecast ophthalmopathy, anticipating it by a median around 6.5 months before onset.

Turning to this clonotype: Its specificity is not known.

Losses at the gene ends were 6 bases for V and 1 base for J; bases not matched to a gene: 6. This CDR3 contains 15 residues. RNA transcripts gave rise to amplified TCR beta CDR3 regions. Using the HTBI primer set, a first-round RT-PCR was run on the TCR CDR3. TCRdb redid the calling of the multiplex PCR reads with MiXCR, one entry per CDR3 protein. The repertoire holds around 33,000 distinct CDR3 sequences, with about 49% as singletons. The specimen sequenced was blood. The sequence was collected from a woman aged 45-65 years with Graves' hyperthyroidism that later progressed to Graves' ophthalmopathy. This chain connects TRBV12-3 or TRBV12-4 to TRBJ1-1; 9 bases map to TRBD1. For the CDR3, the DNA is TGTGCCAGCAGCGGGACAGGGACAGCGAACACTGAAGCTTTCTTT. Translated, it gives CASSGTGTANTEAFF.